The 11 T cell receptor beta chains below all came from one sample that was sequenced in a study of regulatory T cells in long-lasting Graves disease. The TCR beta library used iRepertoire HTBI primers with Arm-PCR amplification of CDR3. In TCRdb, the multiplex PCR reads were re-called with MiXCR into one record per CDR3 protein. In the table there are almost 450,000 distinct CDR3 sequences, 16% of which are singletons. The time point: newly diagnosed GD, antithyroid drugs for less than 3 months. The TCR library used RNA extracted from PBMCs. These sequences were also reported in another study, on T cells in Graves' hyperthyroidism and ophthalmopathy.

The sequenced sample was peripheral blood mononuclear cells (PBMCs), obtained at new diagnosis, from a patient treated with antithyroid drugs. All receptors come from a woman in her twenties or thirties with Graves disease.

The rearrangement links TRBV7-2 to TRBJ2-7; D remains ambiguous. The CDR3 has 13 amino acids. Per the germline V gene, CDR1 is SGHTA and CDR2 is FQGNSA. Trimming pared 1 base from V and 5 bases from J, leaving 9 bases between. This CDR3 reads CASSLGVGNEQYF. The DNA for the CDR3 is TGTGCCAGCAGCTTAGGGGTGGGCAACGAGCAGTACTTC.

This clonotype was seen at least ten times. The rearrangement uses TRBV12-3 or TRBV12-4 and TRBJ2-1; possibly TRBD2 for D (6 bases). The CDR3 consists of 15 residues. Trimming stripped 3 bases from V and 9 bases from J, with 18 bases between. CDR3 loop: CASSLGGALGGEQFF. Written as DNA, the CDR3 is TGTGCCAGCAGTTTGGGCGGGGCCCTGGGGGGTGAGCAGTTCTTC.

As for this clonotype: A much larger clone is a single base away; this may be a read error. DNA of the CDR3: TGTGCCAGCAGTTTCAGGGGCACCTCTGGAGACACCATATATTTT. Translation gives CASSFRGTSGDTIYF. The chain combines TRBV28 with TRBJ1-3; perhaps TRBD1 as D (6 bases). The CDR3 consists of 15 residues. Germline lookup yields CDR1 MDHEN and CDR2 SYDVKM.

Worth noting for this clonotype: Since no conserved phenylalanine or tryptophan closes the CDR3, a read error is the likely cause. This rearrangement joins TRBV19 to TRBJ1-1; D ambiguous. Trimming cost V 1 base and J 8 bases, with 11 bases left between them. This CDR3 region has 13 residues. Germline CDR1 LNHDA, CDR2 SQIVND (reference sequence). CDR3 residues: CASSIGRTSEAFS. The CDR3 DNA reads TGTGCCAGTAGTATAGGGAGGACGAGCGAAGCTTTCTCT.

This clonotype was observed many times. The genes are TRBV7-9 and TRBJ2-7; TRBD2 aligns across 10 bases. The CDR3 length is 17 residues. CDR1 is SEHNR, CDR2 FQNEAQ, per germline (reference sequence). V gave up 3 bases and J gave up 0 bases; unmatched junction bases: 8. CDR3 DNA sequence: TGTGCCAGCAGCTTCGGACTAGCGGCAATAAACTCCTACGAGCAGTACTTC. It specifies CASSFGLAAINSYEQYF.

The chain joins TRBV29-1 to TRBJ1-1; TRBD1 matches at 7 bases. Trimming cost V 5 bases and J 3 bases; bases outside gene matches: 6. The CDR3 extends over 13 amino acids. The germline gives CDR1 SQVTM, CDR2 ANQGSEA. CDR3 sequence reads: CSVWSGGYTEAFF. The CDR3 DNA reads TGCAGCGTTTGGTCAGGGGGATACACTGAAGCTTTCTTT.

In this sample, this clonotype turned up a few times. The chain couples TRBV5-6 to TRBJ2-3, with a tentative D call TRBD2 (5 bases). Trimming cost V 4 bases and J 0 bases, with 12 bases left between them. Germline V CDR1 and CDR2: SGHDT, YYEEEE. The CDR3 runs 15 residues. CDR3 bases: TGTGCCAGCAGCCGGCCGGGATTTAGCACAGATACGCAGTATTTT. Its protein product is CASSRPGFSTDTQYF.

This clonotype came up many times. The genes are TRBV6-2 or TRBV6-3 and TRBJ2-1, with 10 bases fitting TRBD2. The V segment lost 6 bases and the J segment 4 bases; nucleotides outside the gene matches: 3. The CDR3 is 14 residues long. CDR1 and CDR2 from the germline V gene are MNHEY and SVGEGT. CDR3 protein: CASSLAGVYNEQFF. The CDR3 nucleotides read TGTGCCAGCAGCCTAGCGGGAGTTTACAATGAGCAGTTCTTC.

This clonotype was detected only a few times. This rearrangement joins TRBV7-9 to TRBJ2-1; 14 bases agree with TRBD2. This CDR3 spans 15 amino acids. J lost 8 bases, V lost 5 bases, and 5 bases had no gene match. Germline values: CDR1 SEHNR, CDR2 FQNEAQ (reference sequence). Here the CDR3 reads CASSTTSGRAYEQFF. In DNA, the CDR3 is TGTGCCAGCAGCACGACTAGCGGGAGGGCATATGAGCAGTTCTTC.

The J gene is TRBJ2-1, the V gene TRBV20-1, with TRBD2 identical over 10 bases. The CDR3 runs to 16 residues. With V trimmed by 3 bases and J by 4 bases, 9 bases remained unmatched. The germline CDR1 and CDR2 sequences are DFQATT and SNEGSKA (reference sequence). The CDR3 spells CSASASGRVSYNEQFF. CDR3 nucleotides: TGCAGTGCTAGTGCTAGCGGGAGAGTGTCTTACAATGAGCAGTTCTTC.

This clonotype was observed at least ten times. The chain recombines TRBV12-3 or TRBV12-4 with TRBJ2-7; perhaps TRBD2 as D (6 bases). Trimming left V 6 bases short and J 4 bases short, with 7 bases between. The CDR3 consists of 11 residues. CDR3 bases: TGTGCCAGCAGCGGGGGTTACGAGCAGTACTTC. Its translation: CASSGGYEQYF.